Presented here are 30 T cell receptor beta chains from one specimen sequenced in a study of T-cell memory formation after mild COVID-19. TCRdb reprocessed the 5' RACE reads with MiXCR, giving one entry per CDR3 protein. In the table there are about 210,000 distinct CDR3 sequences, around 27% of which are singletons. Sample: PBMCs or a T cell subset sorted from them (not recorded which). These receptors all come from an adult woman who had mild COVID-19 (a few samples of this study predate the infection). Cell type and time point are not known.

The gene calls are TRBV6-6 and TRBJ1-4, with 8 bases fitting TRBD1. The junction had 9 bases not matched to a gene; V was cut back by 5 bases and J by 7 bases. The CDR3 loop spans 15 amino acids. Germline values: CDR1 MNHNY, CDR2 SVGAGI (reference sequence). The CDR3: CASSQYRGSGEKLFF. CDR3 coding DNA: TGTGCCAGCAGTCAATACAGGGGGTCTGGTGAAAAACTGTTTTTT.

This sequence joins TRBV4-1 and TRBJ2-2, with D hard to call. Per germline, CDR1 MGHRA and CDR2 YSYEKL. The CDR3 is 14 amino acids. V was trimmed by 7 bases and J by 0 bases, leaving 9 bases between them. CDR3 region: CASNLGANTGELFF. Written as DNA, the CDR3 is TGCGCCAGCAACTTGGGCGCGAACACCGGGGAGCTGTTTTTT.

This chain links TRBV28 with TRBJ1-4; 10 nucleotides agree with TRBD1. The V gene's germline CDR1 is MDHEN and CDR2 SYDVKM. V lost 3 bases to trimming and J lost 7 bases; unmatched junction nucleotides: 23. The CDR3 loop spans 21 amino acids. The CDR3 loop is CASSFPRTGDRGLLGGEKLFF. The DNA of the CDR3 is TGTGCCAGCAGTTTCCCGCGCACCGGGGACAGGGGCTTACTCGGGGGTGAAAAACTGTTTTTT.

The table lists this clonotype with a few counts. The gene calls are TRBV29-1 and TRBJ1-1, with D unclear. The CDR3 is made up of 13 amino acids. V was clipped by 1 base and J by 0 bases, with 6 bases between them. The germline V gene has CDR1 SQVTM and CDR2 ANQGSEA. The CDR3 reads CSVEGQVNTEAFF. CDR3 coding DNA: TGCAGCGTTGAAGGACAAGTGAACACTGAAGCTTTCTTT.

This clonotype was recorded once. The rearrangement uses TRBV20-1 and TRBJ1-4, with 10 bases matching TRBD1. Trimming at V came to 2 bases and at J to 7 bases, leaving 7 bases not matched to a gene. This CDR3 comprises 15 residues. Germline V gene sequence: CDR1 DFQATT, CDR2 SNEGSKA (reference sequence). This CDR3 reads CSARRRQGAGEKLFF. CDR3 DNA: TGCAGTGCTAGACGGCGACAGGGGGCGGGTGAAAAACTGTTTTTT.

The chain uses TRBV15 and TRBJ2-7, with 10 bases identical to TRBD1. Germline V gene sequence: CDR1 LNHNV, CDR2 YYDKDF (reference sequence). CDR3 length: 15 amino acids. V trimming: 5 bases; J trimming: 3 bases; junction bases outside the gene matches: 7. CDR3 in amino acids: CATSDRDRGVYEQYF. Written as DNA, the CDR3 is TGTGCCACCAGCGACCGGGACAGGGGCGTCTACGAGCAGTACTTC. Full variable domain (remainder filled in from reference TRBV15 and TRBJ2-7): DAMVIQNPRYQVTQFGKPVTLSCSQTLNHNVMYWYQQKSSQAPKLLFHYYDKDFNNEADTPDNFQSRRPNTSFCFLDIRSPGLGDTAMYLCATSDRDRGVYEQYFGPGTRLTVT.

This clonotype was seen a handful of times. The V and J genes are TRBV14 and TRBJ2-1; D remains unclear. CDR3 size: 14 residues. Trimming removed 4 bases at V and 9 bases at J, with 16 bases between. CDR1 and CDR2 from the germline V gene are SGHDN and FVKESK. The DNA for the CDR3 is TGTGCCAGCAGCCGTAGCTCCCTGGTTGGTGAGCAGTTCTTC. As protein: CASSRSSLVGEQFF.

This clonotype was observed a few times. The chain recombines TRBV3-1 with TRBJ2-1; TRBD2 matches at 8 bases. The germline gives CDR1 LGHDT, CDR2 YNNKEL (reference sequence). CDR3 length: 19 residues. V was pared by 4 bases and J by 5 bases, with 19 bases of the junction left unmatched. The CDR3 is CASSPGLQRETVVNNEQFF. The CDR3 DNA reads TGTGCCAGCAGCCCAGGACTACAGCGGGAGACCGTTGTTAACAATGAGCAGTTCTTC.

This clonotype was found a few times. This rearrangement joins TRBV9 to TRBJ2-2; D remains unclear. Per germline, CDR1 SGDLS and CDR2 YYNGEE. The CDR3 is 16 amino acids. Between the trimmed V and J ends, which lost 1 base and 1 base, there was a span of 11 bases. This CDR3 is CASSVNPSRNTGELFF. In nucleotides, the CDR3 is TGTGCCAGCAGCGTAAACCCGAGCCGGAACACCGGGGAGCTGTTTTTT.

This clonotype was counted a few times. The gene calls are TRBV4-1 and TRBJ2-7; D remains unclear. Germline CDR1 and CDR2: MGHRA and YSYEKL. The CDR3 length is 15 residues. V shed 0 bases and J shed 7 bases, with 16 bases lying between them. This CDR3 is CASSQDITSSQEQYF. CDR3 nucleotide sequence: TGCGCCAGCAGCCAAGATATTACATCCTCTCAGGAGCAGTACTTC.

This chain links TRBV10-3 with TRBJ2-7; D is possibly TRBD1 (6 bases). This CDR3 is built from 13 residues. The germline V gene has CDR1 ENHRY and CDR2 SYGVKD. Trimming pared 2 bases from V and 3 bases from J, leaving 8 bases between. CDR3 sequence: CAISEGQFYEQYF. The CDR3 region has the DNA TGTGCCATCAGTGAGGGACAGTTCTACGAGCAGTACTTC.

The rearrangement uses TRBV6-5 and TRBJ2-1; D is unresolved. This CDR3 spans 14 amino acids. Germline-derived CDR1 and CDR2 are MNHEY and SVGAGI. V was pared by 2 bases and J by 9 bases, with 14 bases between. DNA of the CDR3: TGTGCCAGCAGTTACGAAGAAGGCGGCACTGAGCAGTTCTTC. This sequence encodes CASSYEEGGTEQFF.

This clonotype occurred a few times. The V call is TRBV5-6, the J call TRBJ2-5; 14 positions agree with TRBD2. Germline trimming cut 3 bases from V and 3 bases from J; bases unmatched to any gene: 4. The CDR3 consists of 16 residues. Germline-derived CDR1 and CDR2 are SGHDT and YYEEEE. For the CDR3, the DNA is TGTGCCAGCAGCTCCCCGGGACTAGCGGGGGAAGAGACCCAGTACTTC. It encodes CASSSPGLAGEETQYF.

V gene TRBV20-1 combines with J gene TRBJ2-2; unclear D gene. This CDR3 has 15 amino acids. Germline CDR1 DFQATT, CDR2 SNEGSKA (reference sequence). Trimming took 6 bases from V and 1 from J, leaving 15 bases between them. The chain's CDR3 is CSAESSGLNTGELFF. The CDR3 nucleotides read TGCAGTGCCGAGTCCTCCGGCCTGAACACCGGGGAGCTGTTTTTT.

This clonotype has more than one count but fewer than ten. V is TRBV7-8 and J is TRBJ2-1; the D gene is possibly TRBD2 (5 bases). Per germline, CDR1 SGHVS and CDR2 FQNEAQ. This CDR3 is 15 amino acids long. Trimming removed 0 bases from V and 4 bases from J, with 10 bases in between. CDR3 loop: CASSLASRVYNEQFF. The CDR3 DNA sequence: TGTGCCAGCAGCTTAGCGTCGAGGGTATACAATGAGCAGTTCTTC.

This clonotype was counted a few times. The genes are TRBV11-2 and TRBJ2-5; D tentatively fits TRBD1 or TRBD2 (5 bases each). There are 14 residues in the CDR3. CDR1 and CDR2 from the germline V gene are SGHAT and FQNNGV. The germline V and J ends were trimmed by 7 bases and 2 bases, with 14 bases remaining between them. This CDR3 reads CASTPPGAQETQYF. CDR3 sequence (DNA): TGTGCCAGCACCCCCCCCGGGGCACAAGAGACCCAGTACTTC.

This clonotype was counted a single time. The CDR3 region is CASRRRGSSTDTQYF. The CDR3 DNA sequence: TGTGCCAGCAGGCGACGAGGGAGTAGCACAGATACGCAGTATTTT. The chain joins TRBV5-6 to TRBJ2-3; D possibly corresponds to TRBD2 (5 bases). Germline assignment: CDR1 SGHDT and CDR2 YYEEEE. This CDR3 region has 15 residues. V lost 5 bases and J lost 0, with 13 bases in between. The full variable domain, completed using reference TRBV5-6 and TRBJ2-3, is DAGVTQSPTHLIKTRGQQVTLRCSPKSGHDTVSWYQQALGQGPQFIFQYYEEEERQRGNFPDRFSGHQFPNYSSELNVNALLLGDSALYLCASRRRGSSTDTQYFGPGTRLTVL.

The chain uses TRBV5-1 and TRBJ2-1; D gene uncertain. CDR1 SGHRS and CDR2 YFSETQ come from the germline V gene. CDR3 length equals 14 residues. Trimming pared 4 bases from V and 3 bases from J, leaving 11 bases between. The CDR3 nucleotides read TGCGCCAGCAGCCCGCTACAGTACTACAATGAGCAGTTCTTC. Protein sequence: CASSPLQYYNEQFF.

This clonotype showed up just a few times. The chain joins TRBV29-1 to TRBJ2-3, with D tentatively TRBD2 (5 bases). The CDR3 totals 15 residues. Trimming removed 3 bases from V and 2 bases from J, with 15 bases in between. CDR1 SQVTM and CDR2 ANQGSEA come from the germline V gene. The CDR3: CSVETTSEITDTQYF. The CDR3 bases are TGCAGCGTTGAGACTACCTCGGAGATCACAGATACGCAGTATTTT.

This sequence joins TRBV11-3 and TRBJ2-7; TRBD2 matches 10 bases. The CDR3 contains 15 residues. Germline-derived CDR1 and CDR2 are SGHNT and YENEEA. Trimming at V came to 4 bases and at J to 2 bases, leaving 5 bases not matched to a gene. The CDR3 reads CASSSPLAGAYEQYF. In DNA, the CDR3 is TGTGCCAGCAGCTCCCCGCTAGCGGGAGCCTACGAGCAGTACTTC.

This clonotype appeared a few times. At one end, the junction sequence differs from germline, possibly due to a read error. CDR3 coding DNA: TGCGGTGCTCAAGGCGGAGAGGCGATCGAAGCTTTCTTT. Encoded protein: CGAQGGEAIEAFF. The genes are TRBV20-1 and TRBJ1-1; D is unclear. Germline-derived CDR1 and CDR2 are DFQATT and SNEGSKA (reference sequence). The CDR3 sequence is 13 residues long.

The V call is TRBV12-3 or TRBV12-4, the J call TRBJ2-4; 9 bases match TRBD2. V gave up 3 bases and J gave up 7 bases; unmatched junction bases: 1. The CDR3 spans 13 residues. CDR3 in DNA: TGTGCCAGCAGTTTGGCGGGAGGGAACATTCAGTACTTC. Its protein product is CASSLAGGNIQYF.

The genes are TRBV10-3 and TRBJ2-5; 8 bases line up with TRBD2. V lost 3 bases and J lost 3; bases outside the gene matches: 9. CDR1 is ENHRY, CDR2 SYGVKD, per germline. This CDR3 comprises 16 residues. In nucleotides, the CDR3 is TGTGCCATCAGTGATCACCTAGCGGGTCGGGAAGAGACCCAGTACTTC. Translating gives CAISDHLAGREETQYF.

This clonotype occurred a few times. This chain joins TRBV4-2 and TRBJ2-7; 10 bases map to TRBD2. V was pared by 0 bases and J by 6 bases, with 5 bases of the junction left unmatched. The CDR3 has 15 residues. CDR1 and CDR2 from the germline V gene are LGHNA and YNFKEQ. CDR3 in DNA: TGTGCCAGCAGCCAAGAAGTAGCGGGAGGCCGCGAGCAGTACTTC. Its translation: CASSQEVAGGREQYF.

The rearrangement uses TRBV18 and TRBJ2-7, with D tentatively TRBD2 (6 bases). CDR1 KGHSH and CDR2 LQKENI come from the germline V gene. V was cut by 3 bases and J by 2 bases, with 11 bases left in between. The CDR3 extends over 14 amino acids. The CDR3 sequence is CASSPSGLPYEQYF. The CDR3 nucleotides are TGTGCCAGCTCACCGTCGGGACTGCCCTACGAGCAGTACTTC.

In its sample, this clonotype was seen many times. The chain recombines TRBV7-3 with TRBJ1-1; no firm D call. Germline V gene sequence: CDR1 SGHTA, CDR2 FQGTGA. The CDR3 sequence is 13 residues long. The V and J ends lost 7 bases and 0 bases respectively, with 9 bases between them. The CDR3 DNA reads TGTGCCAGCAAGCTGAACATGAACACTGAAGCTTTCTTT. As protein: CASKLNMNTEAFF.

There are many counts of this clonotype. This chain connects TRBV18 to TRBJ1-3, with 11 bases that match TRBD1. This CDR3 has 17 amino acids. Germline assignment: CDR1 KGHSH and CDR2 LQKENI. The V segment lost 3 bases and the J segment 0 bases; nucleotides outside the gene matches: 4. CDR3 loop: CASSPGQGVISGNTIYF. The DNA of the CDR3 is TGTGCCAGCTCACCGGGACAGGGGGTTATCTCTGGAAACACCATATATTTT. The full variable domain, completed using reference TRBV18 and TRBJ1-3, is NAGVMQNPRHLVRRRGQEARLRCSPMKGHSHVYWYRQLPEEGLKFMVYLQKENIIDESGMPKERFSAEFPKEGPSILRIQQVVRGDSAAYFCASSPGQGVISGNTIYFGEGSWLTVV.

The chain links TRBV20-1 to TRBJ2-5; the D gene is possibly TRBD2 (7 bases). The V and J ends lost 7 bases and 5 bases respectively, with 17 bases between them. The CDR3 loop spans 13 amino acids. Germline CDR1 and CDR2: DFQATT and SNEGSKA (reference sequence). The CDR3 is CSVLAEQGETQYF. The CDR3 DNA sequence: TGCAGTGTCCTAGCGGAGCAGGGGGAGACCCAGTACTTC.

This clonotype was seen only a few times. This chain connects TRBV7-2 to TRBJ2-2; D ambiguous. V was pared by 1 base and J by 3 bases, with 9 bases between. Germline V lookup: CDR1 SGHTA, CDR2 FQGNSA. The CDR3 spans 15 residues. As DNA, the CDR3 is TGTGCCAGCAGCTTAGAGGGATCTTACACCGGGGAGCTGTTTTTT. As protein: CASSLEGSYTGELFF.

A few counts support this clonotype. The chain is built from TRBV7-9 and TRBJ2-4; 12 nucleotides line up with TRBD2. Germline values: CDR1 SEHNR, CDR2 FQNEAQ (reference sequence). With V trimmed by 3 bases and J by 8 bases, 8 bases remained unmatched. The CDR3 runs to 16 residues. In nucleotides, the CDR3 is TGTGCCAGCAGCTTCGGACTAGCGGGGACTGCAGACATTCAGTACTTC. Its protein product is CASSFGLAGTADIQYF.